This TCR beta chain is drawn from a study of blood T cell repertoires in COVID-19. About the research overall: Samples came from the United States, Italy and Spain, spanning acute and convalescent COVID-19. Sources were T cells, B-cell-depleted T cells, or PBMCs; the material itself was cDNA or gDNA.

The V and J ends lost 1 base and 6 bases respectively, with 10 bases between them. This CDR3 comprises 13 residues. CDR1 and CDR2 from the germline V gene are LGHNA and YNFKEQ. Profiling relied on immunoSEQ multiplex PCR, and the TCRdb table lists in-frame clones only, not all of them. This sample has more than 200,000 clones, with 87% found just once. The V gene is TRBV4-2, the J gene TRBJ2-7; D remains unclear. The sequencing input was PBMCs or T cells enriched from blood (not recorded which). This sequence originates from a man aged 25-40 years who had recovered from COVID-19. The CDR3 here is CASSQVLGSEQYF. DNA for the CDR3: TGTGCCAGCAGCCAAGTTCTTGGCTCCGAGCAGTACTTC.